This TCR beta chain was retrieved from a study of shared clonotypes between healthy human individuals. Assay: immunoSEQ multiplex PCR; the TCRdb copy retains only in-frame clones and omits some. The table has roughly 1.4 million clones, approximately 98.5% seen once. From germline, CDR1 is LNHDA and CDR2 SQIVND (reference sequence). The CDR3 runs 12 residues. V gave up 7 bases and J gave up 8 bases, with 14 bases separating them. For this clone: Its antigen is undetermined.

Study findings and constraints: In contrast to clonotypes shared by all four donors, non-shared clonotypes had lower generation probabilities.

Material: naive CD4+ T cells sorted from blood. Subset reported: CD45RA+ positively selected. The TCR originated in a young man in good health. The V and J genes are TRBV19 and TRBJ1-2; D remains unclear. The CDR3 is CASKGGSGGYTF. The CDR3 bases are TGTGCCAGTAAGGGCGGCTCAGGCGGCTACACCTTC.